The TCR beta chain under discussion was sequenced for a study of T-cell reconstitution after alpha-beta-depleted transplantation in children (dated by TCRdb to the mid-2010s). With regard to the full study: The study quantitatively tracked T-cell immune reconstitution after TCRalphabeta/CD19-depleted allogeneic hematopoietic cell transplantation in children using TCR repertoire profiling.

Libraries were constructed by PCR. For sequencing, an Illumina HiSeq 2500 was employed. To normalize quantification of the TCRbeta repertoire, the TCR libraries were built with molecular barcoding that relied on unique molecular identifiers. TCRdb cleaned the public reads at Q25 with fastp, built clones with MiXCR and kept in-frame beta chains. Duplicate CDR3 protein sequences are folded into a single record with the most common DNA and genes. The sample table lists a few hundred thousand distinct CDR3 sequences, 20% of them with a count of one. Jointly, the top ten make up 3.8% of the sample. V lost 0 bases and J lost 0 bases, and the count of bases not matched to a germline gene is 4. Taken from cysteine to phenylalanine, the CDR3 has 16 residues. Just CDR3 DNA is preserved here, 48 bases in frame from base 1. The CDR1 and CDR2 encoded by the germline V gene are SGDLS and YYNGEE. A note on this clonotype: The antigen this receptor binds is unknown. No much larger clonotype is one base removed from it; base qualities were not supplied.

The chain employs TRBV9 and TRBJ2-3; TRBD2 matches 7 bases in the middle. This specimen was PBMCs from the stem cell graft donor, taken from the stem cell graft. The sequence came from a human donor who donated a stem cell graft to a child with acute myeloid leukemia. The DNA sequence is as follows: TGTGCCAGCAGCGTAGGTGGTAGCGGGAGCACAGATACGCAGTATTTT. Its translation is CASSVGGSGSTDTQYF.